This entry concerns a single T cell receptor beta chain. The sample originates from a study of blood T cell repertoires in COVID-19. Overall study context: COVID-19 samples from acute and convalescent phases originated in the United States, Italy and Spain. Sources were T cells, B-cell-depleted T cells, or PBMCs; the material itself was cDNA or gDNA.

Original processing notes: Researchers report that nucleated cell counts were estimated from reference gene primer amplification. This table comes from immunoSEQ multiplex PCR, and its TCRdb copy is limited to in-frame clones, with some not included. V, J and clone size reflect that table, while D and trimming were determined from the DNA. The sample shows around 69,000 clones, nearly 85% of them seen only once. The CDR3 is 15 amino acids. Between the trimmed V and J ends, which lost 1 base and 5 bases, there was a span of 14 bases. CDR1 and CDR2 from the germline V gene are LGHDT and YNNKEL (reference sequence).

Sequencing was performed on peripheral blood. The receptor was derived from an older woman with acute or convalescent COVID-19. The chain uses TRBV3-1 (or the pseudogene TRBV3-2) and TRBJ1-1; TRBD1 is a possible D gene (5 bases). CDR3 in amino acids: CASSQGGGVGTEAFF. The CDR3 nucleotides read TGTGCCAGCAGCCAAGGCGGAGGGGTGGGGACTGAAGCTTTCTTT.